A selection of T cell receptor beta chains follows, all from one sample in a study of blood T cell repertoires in COVID-19. Repertoires were generated with immunoSEQ multiplex PCR, while TCRdb's copy carries only in-frame clones and drops some. The table includes about 160,000 clones, around four fifths detected once. The sequencing input was PBMCs or T cells enriched from blood (not recorded which). The source is a woman between 50 and 59 years old who had recovered from COVID-19. CDR3s include the opening cysteine and the closing phenylalanine or tryptophan. A D gene is named only where the DNA matches it firmly. Expanded clones get a size class; other rows say once, few or many, or leave the size out.

size | D | J | V | CDR3 | DNA
NA | NA | TRBJ2-3 | TRBV7-3 | CASSLTGSSADTQYF | TGTGCCAGCAGCTTAACCGGGAGCTCAGCAGATACGCAGTATTTT
NA | TRBD2 | TRBJ2-5 | TRBV7-9 | CASSFRRGGLNQETQYF | TGTGCCAGCAGCTTTAGGCGGGGGGGCCTAAATCAAGAGACCCAGTACTTC
NA | NA | TRBJ2-3 | TRBV12-3/TRBV12-4 | CASSLGSGTSQYF | TGTGCCAGCAGTTTGGGGAGCGGGACATCGCAGTATTTT
NA | NA | TRBJ1-4 | TRBV2 | CASSRRVLANEKLFF | TGTGCCAGCAGCAGGAGGGTCCTTGCTAATGAAAAACTGTTTTTT
once | TRBD1 | TRBJ1-2 | TRBV12-5 | CASGLGTADGYTF | TGTGCTAGTGGTTTAGGGACAGCTGATGGCTACACCTTC
NA | NA | TRBJ1-3 | TRBV7-9 | CASSQGTRTDPVRGNTIYF | TGTGCCAGCAGCCAAGGGACGCGGACAGACCCAGTCCGCGGAAACACCATATATTTT
NA | NA | TRBJ1-2 | TRBV27 | CASSTQDYYGYTF | TGTGCCAGCAGCACCCAGGATTACTATGGCTACACCTTC
NA | NA | TRBJ1-5 | TRBV4-3 | CASSQESGVGQPQHF | TGCGCCAGCAGTCAAGAATCAGGGGTAGGGCAGCCCCAGCATTTT
few | TRBD2 | TRBJ2-5 | TRBV2 | CASCLAGAPMTQYF | TGTGCCAGCTGCCTAGCGGGGGCCCCCATGACCCAGTACTTC
many | NA | TRBJ1-6 | TRBV11-1 | CASSRTGNNSPLHF | TGTGCCAGCAGTCGGACGGGAAATAATTCACCCCTCCACTTT
NA | NA | TRBJ1-2 | TRBV29-1 | CSATGRNYGYTF | TGCAGCGCGACAGGTCGTAACTATGGCTACACCTTC
NA | TRBD2 | TRBJ2-5 | TRBV24-1 | CALGEGPETQYF | TGTGCACTCGGGGAGGGGCCAGAGACCCAGTACTTC
NA | TRBD1 | TRBJ1-4 | TRBV9 | CASSVGGDRASTNEKLFF | TGTGCCAGCAGCGTAGGGGGGGACAGGGCATCTACTAATGAAAAACTGTTTTTT
NA | TRBD2 | TRBJ2-1 | TRBV9 | CASSVGRESYNEQFF | TGTGCCAGCAGCGTAGGGCGGGAGTCCTACAATGAGCAGTTCTTC
NA | NA | TRBJ1-6 | TRBV4-2 | CASSPGLNSPLHF | TGTGCCAGCAGCCCTGGACTAAATTCACCCCTCCACTTT
many | NA | TRBJ2-1 | TRBV2 | CASSEGQSSYNEQFF | TGTGCCAGCAGTGAGGGCCAAAGCTCCTACAATGAGCAGTTCTTC
NA | NA | TRBJ2-3 | TRBV19 | CASSRAGGLDTQYF | TGTGCCAGTAGTCGGGCAGGGGGACTAGATACGCAGTATTTT
once | NA | TRBJ1-1 | TRBV12-3/TRBV12-4 | CASSLPGPTEAFF | TGTGCCAGCAGTTTGCCAGGGCCCACTGAAGCTTTCTTT
once | NA | TRBJ1-6 | TRBV10-2 | CASSDPTRQRRGDSPLHF | TGCGCCAGCAGTGACCCTACAAGACAGCGCCGGGGGGATTCACCCCTCCACTTT
NA | NA | TRBJ1-1 | TRBV5-1 | CASSLGQVMGTEAFF | TGCGCCAGCAGCTTGGGACAAGTCATGGGCACTGAAGCTTTCTTT
NA | TRBD1 | TRBJ1-6 | TRBV10-3 | CATAPPTGGNSPLHF | TGTGCCACCGCTCCACCGACAGGGGGTAATTCACCCCTCCACTTT